This T cell receptor beta chain was sequenced during a study of T cell repertoires and HLA-DP antigens. Across the study: In vitro CD4+ alloreactivity was against HeLa-presented HLA-DP.

Comments on this clone: Its antigen is as yet unknown.

Amplification used primers for 54 TRBV and 13 TRBJ segments. Generated by immunoSEQ multiplex PCR, the TCRdb table keeps only in-frame clones and is missing some. The repertoire includes roughly 120,000 clones, almost 95% of them detected once, and about 0.27% sits in the top ten. Sample: CD4+ T cells from PBMCs. The clonotype was recovered from a woman aged 18-29 years in good health and CMV-seronegative.

CDR3 residues: CASRPREGQNTEAFF. Written as DNA, the CDR3 is TGCGCCAGCAGGCCCAGAGAAGGACAGAACACTGAAGCTTTCTTT. The chain employs TRBV5-1 and TRBJ1-1; the D gene is possibly TRBD1 (5 bases). The length of the CDR3 is 15 residues. V lost 5 bases and J lost 1, with 15 bases in between. Germline V CDR1 and CDR2: SGHRS, YFSETQ.